Below, 3 T cell receptor beta chains from the same sample are listed, as sequenced in a study of T cell repertoires in cytomegalovirus infection. TCRdb re-analysed the reads in MiXCR, keeping a single row per CDR3 protein. The sample lists 650,000 to 900,000 distinct CDR3 sequences; about 28% were seen once. No antigen has been identified for these receptors. Sequenced here: cultured CD8+ T cells from PBMCs, sampled from culture after CMV antigen stimulation. Every receptor here comes from a human donor in good health (CMV status not recorded). Some clones in this sample may be carry-over from other donors' samples.

This clonotype has a handful of counts. The chain uses TRBV9 and TRBJ2-1, with 8 bases that match TRBD1. CDR3 length: 15 amino acids. J was trimmed by 5 bases and V by 0 bases; bases with no gene match: 4. Germline V lookup: CDR1 SGDLS, CDR2 YYNGEE. Here the CDR3 reads CASSVERTGNNEQFF. DNA of the CDR3: TGTGCCAGCAGCGTAGAGCGGACAGGGAACAATGAGCAGTTCTTC.

This clonotype was seen many times. The rearrangement joins TRBV7-9 to TRBJ1-1, with D unclear. The CDR3 runs 14 residues. V lost 4 bases to trimming and J lost 2 bases, with 11 bases between them. Germline V gives CDR1 SEHNR, CDR2 FQNEAQ (reference sequence). The CDR3 nucleotides are TGTGCCAGCAGCTCCCCCGCTGTTAACACTGAAGCTTTCTTT. As protein: CASSSPAVNTEAFF.

This clonotype was counted a few times. This rearrangement joins TRBV7-6 to TRBJ2-3, with TRBD1 matching over 8 bases. Germline V gene sequence: CDR1 SGHVS, CDR2 FNYEAQ. The ends lost 4 bases at V and 0 bases at J; junction bases unmatched: 6. The length of the CDR3 is 16 residues. The CDR3 nucleotides read TGTGCCAGCAGCTCCGTCGACAGGGGTAGCACAGATACGCAGTATTTT. Translating gives CASSSVDRGSTDTQYF.